This T cell receptor (beta chain) was documented in a study of shared clonotypes between healthy human individuals (dated by TCRdb to 2020 to 2022). With respect to the entire study: The cohort included three men and two women between 18 and 49 years of age. Per donor, leukapheresis produced somewhere between about 0.9 and 10 billion PBMCs. To estimate repertoire size and how much clonotype sharing occurs between individuals, the study deeply sequenced the blood TCR repertoires of several healthy adults. To increase sequencing depth and limit assay-specific biases, different laboratories used diverse techniques to prepare libraries and sequence TCR repertoires. For each donor, three plates each were used for CD4 naive and CD4 memory, two plates were used for CD8 naive, and one plate was used for CD8 memory.

What the study reported, not specific to this receptor: When several donors were compared, the shared fraction of clonotypes was roughly 4.8% for naive CD4, around 4% for naive CD8, roughly 2.3% for memory CD4, and less than 0.5% for memory CD8. Larger estimated clonotype richness was generally found for naive subsets than for memory subsets. Higher generation probabilities were observed for clonotypes shared by all four sorted-subset donors than for non-shared clonotypes. Sampling was restricted to blood, and TCR repertoires in tissues likely differ from the TCR repertoires found in blood. Because the study included only a small number of donors, the genetic and exposure-history diversity represented was limited. Pairwise subsampling led to the expectation that sequencing depth would affect the degree of clonotype sharing among donors. Even with the large sequencing depth, rarefaction of the sorted-subset datasets indicated that sequencing was incomplete.

As regards this clone: Which antigen it targets is not known. Base qualities were left out, and no much larger clone turns up one base away.

TCR CDR3 regions were amplified from genomic DNA by multiplex PCR using the deep immunoSEQ assay. Extracted genomic DNA from each cell subset was spread evenly across all wells of several immunoSEQ 96-well plates, with each plate serving as a replicate. For sorted subsets, each replicate PCR was loaded with about 200 ng genomic DNA, equivalent to some 31,000 T cell genomes. Purified libraries were quantified with a Qubit 3.0 fluorometer, sized on a Bioanalyzer 2100, and re-quantified with the KAPA Library Quantification kit. A separate single-read 150-cycle Illumina NextSeq 550 flow cell was used to sequence each immunoSEQ 96-well plate. On the study's bioinformatics: Because the immunoSEQ output held only junctional sequences and lacked quality scores, the filtering could not match the filtering applied to full-length reads. Sequences were annotated with PyIR, a Python wrapper for IgBLAST v1.9, using IMGT germline references to assign V/J genes and CDR3. Reads with weak V/J assignments (E-value above 1e-6), missing CDR3, stop codons, out-of-frame junctions, or ambiguous translated residues were removed. V3J clonotypes were defined as sequences sharing the same inferred V gene, J gene, and CDR3 amino acid sequence. The percentage overlap between two repertoires was calculated by dividing the number of shared unique clonotypes by the size of the smaller repertoire. RTK rarefaction, the Chao1 estimator, and Recon v2.1 estimates of unobserved clonotypes were used to assess repertoire richness. OLGA was used to compute generation probabilities for all TCRbeta clonotypes that the gDNA method yielded from a few donors. The table comes from immuneACCESS by way of TCRdb, which keeps in-frame sequences with V and J called. Part of the clones is missing from these tables; in studies checked, under half for an unresolved V gene and the rest for unknown reasons. V and J calls and clone size are given by that table; D and trimming were obtained from the DNA. Within this sample are about 710,000 clones, with around four fifths of them counted one time only. The top ten hold around 1.8% of the sample.

Based on the germline V gene (reference sequence), the CDR1 and CDR2 sequences are MNHNY and SVGAGI. The CDR3 contains 14 residues, cysteine and phenylalanine counted. Of all the DNA, just the CDR3 is kept, 42 bases in frame from base 1. Cut back by 5 bases and 5 bases, the V and J ends lie 13 bases apart. Donors were healthy HIV-negative adults with no recently reported acute infections or vaccinations. All donors were Caucasian adults living in Nashville, Tennessee, USA. CD4+ T cells were enriched by magnetic negative selection, after which naive cells were positively selected on CD45RA and the negative fraction was taken as the memory subset. Blood was collected by leukapheresis, and PBMCs were isolated by Ficoll-Histopaque density gradient centrifugation and then cryopreserved in liquid nitrogen vapor phase. Purity and quantity of every magnetically sorted T cell population were checked by analytical flow cytometry. From each sorted fraction, genomic DNA was isolated and quantified by UV absorbance on a Nanodrop 2000c.

Recombination linked TRBV6-6 to TRBJ1-5; a weak D assignment points to TRBD1 (6 bases agree). This TCR came from a woman younger than 45 in good health. The sequenced material came from memory CD4+ T cells sorted from blood. The sample's cell subset or site label is to be understood as: CD45RA-negative fraction. The CDR3 protein sequence reads: CASSTQGLDQPQHF. The nucleotides are TGTGCCAGCAGTACCCAGGGGTTGGATCAGCCCCAGCATTTT.